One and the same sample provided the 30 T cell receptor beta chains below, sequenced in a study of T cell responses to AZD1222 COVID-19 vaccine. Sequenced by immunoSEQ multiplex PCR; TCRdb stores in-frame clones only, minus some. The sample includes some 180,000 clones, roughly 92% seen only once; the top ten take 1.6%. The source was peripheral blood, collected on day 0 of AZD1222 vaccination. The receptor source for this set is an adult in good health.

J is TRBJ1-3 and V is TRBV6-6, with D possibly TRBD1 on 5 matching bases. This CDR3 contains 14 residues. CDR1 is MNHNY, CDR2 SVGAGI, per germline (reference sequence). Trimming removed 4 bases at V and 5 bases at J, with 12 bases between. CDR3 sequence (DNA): TGTGCCAGCAGTTCCACAGGTCGTCGAAACACCATATATTTT. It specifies CASSSTGRRNTIYF.

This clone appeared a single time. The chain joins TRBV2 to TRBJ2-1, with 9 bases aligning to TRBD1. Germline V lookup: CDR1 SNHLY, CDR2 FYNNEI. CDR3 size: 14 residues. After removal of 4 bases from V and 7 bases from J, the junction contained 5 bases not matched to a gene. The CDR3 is CASSAGQGKNEQFF. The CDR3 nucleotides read TGTGCCAGCAGTGCGGGACAGGGAAAGAATGAGCAGTTCTTC.

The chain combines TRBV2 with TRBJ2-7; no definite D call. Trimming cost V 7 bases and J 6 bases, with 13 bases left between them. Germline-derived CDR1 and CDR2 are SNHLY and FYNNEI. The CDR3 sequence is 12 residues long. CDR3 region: CASTRLSSEQYF. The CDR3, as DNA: TGTGCCAGCACCAGGTTATCGAGCGAGCAGTACTTC.

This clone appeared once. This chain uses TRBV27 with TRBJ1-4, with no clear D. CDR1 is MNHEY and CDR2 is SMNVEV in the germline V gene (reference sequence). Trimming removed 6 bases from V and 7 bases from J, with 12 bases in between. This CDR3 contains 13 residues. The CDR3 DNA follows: TGTGCCAGCAGCCTACGGGGTACTGAAAAACTGTTTTTT. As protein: CASSLRGTEKLFF.

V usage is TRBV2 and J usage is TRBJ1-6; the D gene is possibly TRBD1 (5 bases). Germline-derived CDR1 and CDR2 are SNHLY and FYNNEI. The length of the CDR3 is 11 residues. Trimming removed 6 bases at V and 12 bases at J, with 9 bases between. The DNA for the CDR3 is TGTGCCAGCAGGATAGACAGACCCCTCCACTTT. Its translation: CASRIDRPLHF.

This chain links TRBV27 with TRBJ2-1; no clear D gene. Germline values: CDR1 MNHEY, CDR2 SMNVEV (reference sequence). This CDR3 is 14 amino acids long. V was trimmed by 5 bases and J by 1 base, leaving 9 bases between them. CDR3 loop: CASSLPGSYNEQFF. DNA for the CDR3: TGTGCCAGCAGTCTACCCGGGTCCTACAATGAGCAGTTCTTC.

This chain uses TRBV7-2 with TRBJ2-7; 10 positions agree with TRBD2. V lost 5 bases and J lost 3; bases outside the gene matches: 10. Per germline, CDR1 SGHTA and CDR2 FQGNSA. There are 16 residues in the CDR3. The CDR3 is CASSRKSGGELYEQYF. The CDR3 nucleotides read TGTGCCAGCAGCCGCAAGAGCGGGGGGGAACTCTACGAGCAGTACTTC.

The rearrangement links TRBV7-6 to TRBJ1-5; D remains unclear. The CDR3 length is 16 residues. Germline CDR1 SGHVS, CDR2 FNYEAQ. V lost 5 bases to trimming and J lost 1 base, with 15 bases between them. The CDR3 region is CASSPEGGSSNQPQHF. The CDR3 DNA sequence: TGTGCCAGCAGCCCAGAGGGAGGGTCAAGCAATCAGCCCCAGCATTTT.

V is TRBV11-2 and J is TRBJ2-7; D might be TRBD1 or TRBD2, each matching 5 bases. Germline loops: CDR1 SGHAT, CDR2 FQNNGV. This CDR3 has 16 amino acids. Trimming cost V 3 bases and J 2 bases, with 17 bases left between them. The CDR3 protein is CASSFEGTAYPYEQYF. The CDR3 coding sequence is TGTGCCAGCAGCTTTGAGGGGACCGCCTATCCCTACGAGCAGTACTTC.

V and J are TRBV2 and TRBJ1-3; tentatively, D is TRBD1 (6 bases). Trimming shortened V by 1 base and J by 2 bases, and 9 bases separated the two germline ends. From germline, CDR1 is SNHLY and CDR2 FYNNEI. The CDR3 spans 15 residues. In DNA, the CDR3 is TGTGCCAGCAGTGAAGAACAGGGCGCTGGAAACACCATATATTTT. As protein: CASSEEQGAGNTIYF.

The CDR3 DNA reads as TGTGCCATCAGTGAAACCGGGCATCCGAACACTGAAGCTTTCTTT. This sequence encodes CAISETGHPNTEAFF. The V and J genes are TRBV10-3 and TRBJ1-1, with D uncertain. The V end lost 3 bases, the J end lost 1 base, and 12 bases lay between the germline ends. CDR3 length: 15 residues. Germline assignment: CDR1 ENHRY and CDR2 SYGVKD.

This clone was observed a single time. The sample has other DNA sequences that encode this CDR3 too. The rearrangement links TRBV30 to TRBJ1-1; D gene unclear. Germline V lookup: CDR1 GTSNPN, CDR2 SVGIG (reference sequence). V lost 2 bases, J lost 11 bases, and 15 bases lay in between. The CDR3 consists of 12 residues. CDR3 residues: CAWSPLRGEAFF. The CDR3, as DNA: TGTGCCTGGAGTCCGCTCCGGGGTGAGGCTTTCTTT.

DNA of the CDR3: TGCGCCAGCAGGACCCAGACAGGCTCTGGGGCCAACGTCCTGACTTTC. This gives the protein CASRTQTGSGANVLTF. The chain uses TRBV5-1 and TRBJ2-6, with D tentatively TRBD1 (6 bases). The CDR3 sequence is 16 residues long. The germline V and J ends were trimmed by 5 bases and 0 bases, with 12 bases remaining between them. Germline V gene sequence: CDR1 SGHRS, CDR2 YFSETQ. Looking up the rest from reference TRBV5-1 and TRBJ2-6 gives the full variable domain: KAGVTQTPRYLIKTRGQQVTLSCSPISGHRSVSWYQQTPGQGLQFLFEYFSETQRNKGNFPGRFSGRQFSNSRSEMNVSTLELGDSALYLCASRTQTGSGANVLTFGAGSRLTVL.

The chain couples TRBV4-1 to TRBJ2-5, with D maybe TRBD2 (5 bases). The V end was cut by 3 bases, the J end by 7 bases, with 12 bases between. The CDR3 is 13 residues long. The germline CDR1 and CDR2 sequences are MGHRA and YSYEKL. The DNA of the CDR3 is TGCGCCAGCAGCCAGATTAGCGAGGGGACCCAGTACTTC. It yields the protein CASSQISEGTQYF.

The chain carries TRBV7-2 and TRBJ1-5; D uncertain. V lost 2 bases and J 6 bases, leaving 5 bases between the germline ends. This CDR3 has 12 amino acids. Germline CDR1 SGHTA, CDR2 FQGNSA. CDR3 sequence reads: CASSLRAQPQHF. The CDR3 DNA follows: TGTGCCAGCAGCTTAAGGGCTCAGCCCCAGCATTTT.

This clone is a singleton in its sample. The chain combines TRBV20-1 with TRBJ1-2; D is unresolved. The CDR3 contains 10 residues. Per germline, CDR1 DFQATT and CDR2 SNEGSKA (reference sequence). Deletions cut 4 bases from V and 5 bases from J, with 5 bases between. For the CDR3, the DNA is TGCAGTGCTACCAATTATGGCTACACCTTC. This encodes CSATNYGYTF.

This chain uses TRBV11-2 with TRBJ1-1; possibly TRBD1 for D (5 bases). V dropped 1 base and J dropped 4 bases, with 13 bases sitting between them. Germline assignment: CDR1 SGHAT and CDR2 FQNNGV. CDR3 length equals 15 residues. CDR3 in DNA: TGTGCCAGCAGCTTAGTTGGGGGTACGGCCACTGAAGCTTTCTTT. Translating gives CASSLVGGTATEAFF.

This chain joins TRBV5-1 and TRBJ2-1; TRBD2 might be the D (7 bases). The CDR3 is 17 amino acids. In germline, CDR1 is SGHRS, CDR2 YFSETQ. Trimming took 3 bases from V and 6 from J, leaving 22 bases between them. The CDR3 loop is CASSSRGGGFPRNEQFF. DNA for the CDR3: TGCGCCAGCAGCTCCCGGGGAGGGGGTTTCCCTCGCAATGAGCAGTTCTTC.

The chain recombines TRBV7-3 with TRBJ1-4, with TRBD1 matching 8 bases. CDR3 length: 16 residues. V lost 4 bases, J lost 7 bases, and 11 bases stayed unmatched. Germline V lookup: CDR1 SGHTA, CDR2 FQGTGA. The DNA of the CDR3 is TGTGCCAGCAGCTCCGAGCCGGGACAGGCTCTTGAAAAACTGTTTTTT. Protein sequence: CASSSEPGQALEKLFF.

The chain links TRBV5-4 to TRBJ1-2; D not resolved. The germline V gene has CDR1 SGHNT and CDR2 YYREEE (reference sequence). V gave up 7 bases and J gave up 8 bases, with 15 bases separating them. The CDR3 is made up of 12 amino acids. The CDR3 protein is CASLTPPGGYTF. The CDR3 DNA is TGTGCCAGCCTCACCCCCCCGGGGGGCTACACCTTC.

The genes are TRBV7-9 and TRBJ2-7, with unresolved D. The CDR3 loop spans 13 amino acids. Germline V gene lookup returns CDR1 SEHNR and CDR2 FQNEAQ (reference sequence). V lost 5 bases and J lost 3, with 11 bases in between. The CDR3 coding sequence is TGTGCCAGCAGCCCCCGCTCCGGCTACGAGCAGTACTTC. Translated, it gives CASSPRSGYEQYF. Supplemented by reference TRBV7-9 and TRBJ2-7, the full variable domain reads DTGVSQNPRHKITKRGQNVTFRCDPISEHNRLYWYRQTLGQGPEFLTYFQNEAQLEKSRLLSDRFSAERPKGSFSTLEIQRTEQGDSAMYLCASSPRSGYEQYFGPGTRLTVT.

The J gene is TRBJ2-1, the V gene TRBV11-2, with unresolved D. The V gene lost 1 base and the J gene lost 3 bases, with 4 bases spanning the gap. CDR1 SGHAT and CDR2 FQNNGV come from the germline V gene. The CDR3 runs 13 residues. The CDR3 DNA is TGTGCCAGCAGCTTAGTTAGCTACAATGAGCAGTTCTTC. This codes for CASSLVSYNEQFF.

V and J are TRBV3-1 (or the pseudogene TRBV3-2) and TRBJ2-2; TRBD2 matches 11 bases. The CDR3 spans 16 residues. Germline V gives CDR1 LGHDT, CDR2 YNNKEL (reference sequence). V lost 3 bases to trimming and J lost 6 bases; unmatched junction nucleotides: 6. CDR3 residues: CASSHSVAGGAGELFF. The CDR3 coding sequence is TGTGCCAGCAGCCATTCTGTAGCGGGAGGGGCCGGGGAGCTGTTTTTT.

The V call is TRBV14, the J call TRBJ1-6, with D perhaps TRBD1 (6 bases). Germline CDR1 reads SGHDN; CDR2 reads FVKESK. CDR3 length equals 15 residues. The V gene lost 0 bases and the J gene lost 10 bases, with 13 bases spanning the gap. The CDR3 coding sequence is TGTGCCAGCAGCCAAGATTGGGGGGCAGGATCACCCCTCCACTTT. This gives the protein CASSQDWGAGSPLHF.

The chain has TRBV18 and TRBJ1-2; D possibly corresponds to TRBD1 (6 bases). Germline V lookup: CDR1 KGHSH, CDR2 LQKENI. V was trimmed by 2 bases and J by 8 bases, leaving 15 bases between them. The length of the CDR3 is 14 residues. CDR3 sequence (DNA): TGTGCCAGCTCACCAGGGGGAACAGGGAGAGGCTACACCTTC. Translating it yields CASSPGGTGRGYTF.

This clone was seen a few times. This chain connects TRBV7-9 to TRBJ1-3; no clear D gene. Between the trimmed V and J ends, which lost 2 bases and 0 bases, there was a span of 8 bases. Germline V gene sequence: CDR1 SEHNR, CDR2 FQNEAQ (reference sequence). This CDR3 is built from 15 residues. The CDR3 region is CASSLTGLSGNTIYF. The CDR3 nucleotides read TGTGCCAGCAGCTTAACCGGCCTCTCTGGAAACACCATATATTTT.

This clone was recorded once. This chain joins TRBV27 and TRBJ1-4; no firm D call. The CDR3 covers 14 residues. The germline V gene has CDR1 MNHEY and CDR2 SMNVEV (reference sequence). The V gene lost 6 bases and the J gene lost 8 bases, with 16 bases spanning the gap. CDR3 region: CASRLPGHGEKLFF. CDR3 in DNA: TGTGCCAGCAGGTTACCGGGCCATGGAGAAAAACTGTTTTTT.

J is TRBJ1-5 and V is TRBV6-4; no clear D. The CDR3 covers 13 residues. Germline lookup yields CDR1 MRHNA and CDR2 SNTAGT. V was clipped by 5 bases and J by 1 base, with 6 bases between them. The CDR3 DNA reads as TGTGCCAGCAGTATGGGAAGCAATCAGCCCCAGCATTTT. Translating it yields CASSMGSNQPQHF.

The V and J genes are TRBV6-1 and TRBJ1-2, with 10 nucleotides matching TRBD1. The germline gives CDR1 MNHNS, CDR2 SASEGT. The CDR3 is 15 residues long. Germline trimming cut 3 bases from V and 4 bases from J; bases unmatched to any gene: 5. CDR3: CASSDQTGGGYGYTF. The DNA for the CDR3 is TGTGCCAGCAGTGACCAGACAGGGGGCGGCTATGGCTACACCTTC.

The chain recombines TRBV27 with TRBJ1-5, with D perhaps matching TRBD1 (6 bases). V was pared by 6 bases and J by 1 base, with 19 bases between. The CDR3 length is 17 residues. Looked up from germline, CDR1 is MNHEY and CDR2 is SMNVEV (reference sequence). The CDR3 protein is CASSHATGSWSNQPQHF. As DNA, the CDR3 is TGTGCCAGCAGCCACGCTACAGGGTCTTGGAGCAATCAGCCCCAGCATTTT.